The clone carrying this T cell receptor beta chain is called medium-sized (0.01 to 0.1%) based on its frequency. Its antigen is undetermined. TCR beta libraries carry UMIs added by 5'RACE template switching. TCRdb reworked the 5' RACE reads into one entry per CDR3 protein, no DNA. Recorded here are about 6,000 distinct CDR3 sequences; the top ten clones represent roughly 60%. The entry originates in a study of T cells expressing NK-cell markers. Study findings and constraints: The share of CD8+ T cells held by dominant NKG2C+ clonotypes was about 1.0-7.5% in over 5 donors.

CDR3 size: 13 residues. Germline V gives CDR1 SGHTA, CDR2 FQGNSA. The chain combines TRBV7-2 with TRBJ2-2. The sample taken for sequencing was blood T cells: a sorted CD56 or NKG2C T cell subset, CD4+ or CD8+ T cells, or bulk PBMC T cells (not recorded which). The TCR originated in a man between 18 and 29 years old in good health. CDR3: CASSLQLTGELFF.